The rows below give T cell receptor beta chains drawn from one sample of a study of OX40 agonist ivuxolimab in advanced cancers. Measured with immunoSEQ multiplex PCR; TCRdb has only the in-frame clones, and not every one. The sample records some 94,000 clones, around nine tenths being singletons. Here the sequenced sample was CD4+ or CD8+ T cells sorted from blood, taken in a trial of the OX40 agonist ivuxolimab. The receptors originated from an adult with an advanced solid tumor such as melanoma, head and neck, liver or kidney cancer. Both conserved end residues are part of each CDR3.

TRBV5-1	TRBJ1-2	CASSPTDRYYGYTF
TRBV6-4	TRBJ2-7	CASSPTSGGPYEQYF
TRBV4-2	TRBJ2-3	CASSQVGGGTDTQYF
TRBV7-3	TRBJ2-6	CASSANSGANVLTF
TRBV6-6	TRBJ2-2	CASSYSGGRVTGELFF
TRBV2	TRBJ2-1	CASSRGSSYNEQFF
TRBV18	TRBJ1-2	CASSPNSPGTVNYGYTF
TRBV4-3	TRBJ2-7	CASTPYLAGRPYEQYF
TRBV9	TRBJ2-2	CASSVGASDAGELFF
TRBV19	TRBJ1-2	CASRDGTGQPKYGYTF
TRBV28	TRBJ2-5	CASSSPTVKVETQYF
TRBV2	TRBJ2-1	CASRNRQGVRNEQFF
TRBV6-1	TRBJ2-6	CASVISGANVLTF
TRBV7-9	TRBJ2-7	CASSLVTEPYEQYF
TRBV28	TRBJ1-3	CASSSRLSRPYGNTIYF
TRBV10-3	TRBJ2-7	CAISESTAYEQYF
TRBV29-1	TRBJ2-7	CSVEVEGYEQYF
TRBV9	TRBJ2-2	CASSPRTSGGTGELFF
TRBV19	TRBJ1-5	CASSPGTGSNQPQHF
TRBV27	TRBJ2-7	CASSLRGRRVHEQYF
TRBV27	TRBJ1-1	CASRKDRGRTTEAFF
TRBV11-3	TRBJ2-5	CASSLVGGRRTQYF
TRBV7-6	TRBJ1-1	CASSKVPQGVDSEAFF
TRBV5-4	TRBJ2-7	CASSSSGSSYEQYF
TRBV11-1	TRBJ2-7	CASSATYEQYF
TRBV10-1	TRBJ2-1	CASSESASGGYNEQFF
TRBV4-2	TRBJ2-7	CASSQGGKGYEQYF
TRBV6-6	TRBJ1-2	CASKGDLSNYGYTF
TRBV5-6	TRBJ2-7	CASSWNGAYSYEQYF
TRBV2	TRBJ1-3	CATRQGTRLWNTIYF
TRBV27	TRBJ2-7	CASPTSGRRYEQYF
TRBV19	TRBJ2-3	CASSGTGTDTQYF
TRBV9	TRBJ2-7	CASSRSSAGASYEQYF
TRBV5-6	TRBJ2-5	CASSFGGGYQETQYF
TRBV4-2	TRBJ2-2	CASSHETLKFRDHTGELFF
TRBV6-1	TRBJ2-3	CAQRVGDTQYF
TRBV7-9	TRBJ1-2	CASSPEVNYGYTF
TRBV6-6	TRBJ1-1	CASSRDSINTEAFF
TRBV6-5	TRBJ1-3	CASSRQGNGNTIYF
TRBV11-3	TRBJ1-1	CASSLTRGLAFF
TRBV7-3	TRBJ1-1	CASSLMGTNTEAFF
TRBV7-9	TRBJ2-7	CASSLEAGSSYEQYF
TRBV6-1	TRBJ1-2	CASTLVEYGYTF
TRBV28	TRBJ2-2	CAGRKTGRGTGELFF
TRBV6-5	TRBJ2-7	CASSYMDGTYEQYF
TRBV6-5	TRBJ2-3	CASSSTFLSGGDTQYF
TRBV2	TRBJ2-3	CASRPDPGGGSDTQYF
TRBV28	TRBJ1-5	CASSRGGQNQPQHF
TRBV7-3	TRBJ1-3	CASSLVGAGSGNTIYF
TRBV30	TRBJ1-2	CAWSRPGRNYGYTF
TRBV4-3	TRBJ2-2	CASSHDLGRANTGELFF
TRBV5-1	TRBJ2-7	CASSPLAGEGEQYF
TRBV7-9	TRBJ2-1	CASSPSIRTSGRSYNEQFF
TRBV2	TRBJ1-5	CASSRQGLYSNQPQHF
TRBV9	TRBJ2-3	CASSVAGGASTDTQYF